The clone carrying this T cell receptor beta chain was found many times. Its cognate antigen is unknown. All patients were untreated before thyroid surgery. The record originates from a study of metastatic and nonmetastatic thyroid tumors. Study information: Both malignant and benign thyroid patients supplied peripheral blood and tumor or nodule tissue samples, across which the repertoires of these patients were then compared. Regarding the study as a whole: Significantly greater TCR beta diversity was reportedly found in malignant thyroid tumors than in benign nodules (in blood and tumor).

TCRdb reassembled clones from the PCR reads with MiXCR. The sample has nearly 25,000 clones; about a quarter are singletons. Germline CDR1 and CDR2: MNHNS and SASEGT. The length of the CDR3 is 15 residues. Trimming left V 5 bases short and J 2 bases short, with 13 bases between. The material sequenced was blood. This clonotype was sampled from a male donor with papillary thyroid cancer or a benign thyroid nodule (not recorded which). Some clones in this sample may be carry-over from other donors' samples. The chain links TRBV6-1 to TRBJ2-1; weak D call: TRBD2 (6 bases). For the CDR3, the DNA is TGTGCCAGCAGTCGTAGCGGCAACACCTACAATGAGCAGTTCTTC. This encodes CASSRSGNTYNEQFF.